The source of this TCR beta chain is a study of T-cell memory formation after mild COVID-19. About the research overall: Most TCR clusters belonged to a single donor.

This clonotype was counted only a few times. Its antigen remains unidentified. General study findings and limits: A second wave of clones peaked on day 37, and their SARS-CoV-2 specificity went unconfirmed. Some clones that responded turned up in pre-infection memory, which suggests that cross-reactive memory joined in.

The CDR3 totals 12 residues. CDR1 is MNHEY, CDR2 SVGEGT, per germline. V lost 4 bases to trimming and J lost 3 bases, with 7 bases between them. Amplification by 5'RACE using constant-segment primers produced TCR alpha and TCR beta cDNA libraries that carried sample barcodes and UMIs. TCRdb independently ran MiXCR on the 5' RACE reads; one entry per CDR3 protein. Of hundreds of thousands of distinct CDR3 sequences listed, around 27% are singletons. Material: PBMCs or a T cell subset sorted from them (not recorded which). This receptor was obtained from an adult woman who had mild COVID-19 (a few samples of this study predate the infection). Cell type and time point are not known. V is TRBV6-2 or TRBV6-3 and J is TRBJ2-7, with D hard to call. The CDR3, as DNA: TGTGCCAGCAGTTCGTTCATCTACGAGCAGTACTTC. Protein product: CASSSFIYEQYF.